One sample yielded the 23 T cell receptor beta chains listed below, sequenced in a study of blood T cell repertoires in COVID-19. Assay used: immunoSEQ multiplex PCR; TCRdb lists only in-frame clones, some missing. In the table there are 150,000 to 200,000 clones, roughly 85% of which are singletons. The material sequenced was peripheral blood. The source of these receptors is a woman aged 25 to 39 with acute or convalescent COVID-19.

The chain links TRBV7-8 to TRBJ2-5; 8 nucleotides match TRBD1. J gave up 4 bases and V 3 bases, and 4 bases lay outside the gene matches. CDR3 length: 14 amino acids. Germline CDR1 is SGHVS and CDR2 is FQNEAQ. CDR3 nucleotide sequence: TGTGCCAGCAGCTTGGGCGACAGGGGAGAGACCCAGTACTTC. Translating it yields CASSLGDRGETQYF.

The chain has TRBV5-6 and TRBJ1-6, with a tentative D call TRBD1 (5 bases). V was shortened by 0 bases and J by 7 bases, with 11 bases between the two germline ends. In germline, CDR1 is SGHDT, CDR2 YYEEEE. The CDR3 covers 15 residues. The CDR3 DNA reads TGTGCCAGCAGCTTGGGCGGACATCTAAATTCACCCCTCCACTTT. Its protein is CASSLGGHLNSPLHF.

This chain uses TRBV7-2 with TRBJ2-3, with TRBD2 identical over 8 bases. Germline trimming cut 5 bases from V and 5 bases from J; bases unmatched to any gene: 9. The CDR3 consists of 15 residues. Germline CDR1 SGHTA, CDR2 FQGNSA. The CDR3 DNA reads as TGTGCCAGCAGCCTAAACGGGCTAGCGGGAGATACGCAGTATTTT. Protein: CASSLNGLAGDTQYF.

In nucleotides, the CDR3 is TGTGCCAGCAGGCAAATTCACAGGGGCTATGGCTACACCTTC. It translates to CASRQIHRGYGYTF. The V call is TRBV6-5, the J call TRBJ1-2; 7 bases are shared with TRBD1. The CDR3 contains 14 residues. V shed 6 bases, J shed 4 bases, and the junction held 8 bases outside the gene matches. Germline-derived CDR1 and CDR2 are MNHEY and SVGAGI.

The CDR3 protein is CASSSGWGGYTEAFF. CDR3 nucleotides: TGTGCCAGCAGCTCTGGCTGGGGGGGGTACACTGAAGCTTTCTTT. The chain has TRBV11-2 and TRBJ1-1; D might be TRBD1 (5 bases). Germline V CDR1 and CDR2: SGHAT, FQNNGV. The CDR3 consists of 15 residues. V was trimmed by 4 bases and J by 3 bases, leaving 15 bases between them.

This rearrangement joins TRBV7-6 to TRBJ1-3; D uncertain. The ends were cut back, 4 bases at V and 0 bases at J, with 4 bases in the middle. Germline CDR1 reads SGHVS; CDR2 reads FNYEAQ. CDR3 length: 13 amino acids. In nucleotides, the CDR3 is TGTGCCAGCAGCTATTACTCTGGAAACACCATATATTTT. Amino acid sequence: CASSYYSGNTIYF.

The chain has TRBV11-2 and TRBJ1-2, with 7 positions matching TRBD1. This CDR3 has 14 amino acids. V was pared by 1 base and J by 4 bases, with 3 bases of the junction left unmatched. Germline CDR1 reads SGHAT; CDR2 reads FQNNGV. The CDR3 region has the DNA TGTGCCAGCAGCTTAGGACAGGGACGCTATGGCTACACCTTC. It translates to CASSLGQGRYGYTF.

The chain recombines TRBV4-2 with TRBJ2-7; 11 bases map to TRBD1. The CDR3 sequence is 17 residues long. The V and J ends lost 0 bases and 3 bases, in that order; junction bases with no gene match: 7. Germline V CDR1 and CDR2: LGHNA, YNFKEQ. CDR3 sequence: CASSQESPGTGGYEQYF. The CDR3 DNA is TGTGCCAGCAGCCAAGAGTCTCCGGGGACAGGGGGCTACGAGCAGTACTTC.

The V and J genes are TRBV2 and TRBJ1-3; D ambiguous. V gave up 2 bases and J gave up 5 bases, with 4 bases separating them. Looked up from germline, CDR1 is SNHLY and CDR2 is FYNNEI. This CDR3 spans 12 amino acids. CDR3 coding DNA: TGTGCCAGCAGTGAATATAGAAACACCATATATTTT. Protein sequence: CASSEYRNTIYF.

The chain recombines TRBV6-5 with TRBJ2-1, with D possibly TRBD1 on 5 matching bases. The CDR3 has 14 residues. Trimming pared 5 bases from V and 4 bases from J, leaving 12 bases between. Germline CDR1 is MNHEY and CDR2 is SVGAGI. CDR3 amino acids: CASSRQSTYNEQFF. The CDR3, as DNA: TGTGCCAGCAGTCGACAGTCTACGTACAATGAGCAGTTCTTC.

The chain links TRBV7-9 to TRBJ1-6; D unresolved. CDR1 and CDR2 from the germline V gene are SEHNR and FQNEAQ (reference sequence). The CDR3 contains 17 residues. Trimming took off 2 bases at V and 5 bases at J, with 16 bases between the two ends. CDR3 residues: CASSLISRWFHNSPLHF. The DNA of the CDR3 is TGTGCCAGCAGCTTAATTAGTCGGTGGTTCCATAATTCACCCCTCCACTTT. Drawing the rest from reference TRBV7-9 and TRBJ1-6, the complete variable domain is DTGVSQNPRHKITKRGQNVTFRCDPISEHNRLYWYRQTLGQGPEFLTYFQNEAQLEKSRLLSDRFSAERPKGSFSTLEIQRTEQGDSAMYLCASSLISRWFHNSPLHFGNGTRLTVT.

This sequence joins TRBV28 and TRBJ1-2; D might be TRBD1 (5 bases). Germline V gives CDR1 MDHEN, CDR2 SYDVKM. Trimming cost V 6 bases and J 5 bases, with 7 bases left between them. The CDR3 extends over 11 amino acids. DNA of the CDR3: TGTGCCAGCAGCCGACAGTATGGCTACACCTTC. Protein: CASSRQYGYTF.

The V gene is TRBV7-9, the J gene TRBJ1-4; no firm D call. This CDR3 has 15 residues. The germline gives CDR1 SEHNR, CDR2 FQNEAQ (reference sequence). Trimming removed 3 bases from V and 7 bases from J, with 15 bases in between. The CDR3 nucleotides read TGTGCCAGCAGCTTCGGGGAGTCTTACGGTGAAAAACTGTTTTTT. Amino acids: CASSFGESYGEKLFF.

The rearrangement uses TRBV4-1 and TRBJ2-1; 9 bases align to TRBD2. This CDR3 is 22 amino acids long. CDR1 is MGHRA and CDR2 is YSYEKL in the germline V gene. With V trimmed by 4 bases and J by 0 bases, 22 bases remained unmatched. The CDR3 sequence: CASSRPDGSSGTISSSYNEQFF. The CDR3 nucleotides are TGCGCCAGCAGCCGTCCTGATGGGTCTAGCGGGACTATCTCGAGCTCCTACAATGAGCAGTTCTTC.

J is TRBJ1-2 and V is TRBV4-1; a possible D gene is TRBD1 (5 bases). Germline V CDR1 and CDR2: MGHRA, YSYEKL. The CDR3 length is 16 residues. V dropped 1 base and J dropped 1 base, with 13 bases sitting between them. For the CDR3, the DNA is TGCGCCAGCAGCCAAGCCGCGACAGCAATTAACTATGGCTACACCTTC. This translates into CASSQAATAINYGYTF.

J is TRBJ1-4 and V is TRBV30, with 8 bases that match TRBD1. The V and J ends lost 2 bases and 7 bases, in that order; junction bases with no gene match: 9. This CDR3 has 15 residues. The germline gives CDR1 GTSNPN, CDR2 SVGIG (reference sequence). The DNA for the CDR3 is TGTGCCTGGAGTCCCCGACAGGGGATGGGTGAAAAACTGTTTTTT. It is translated as CAWSPRQGMGEKLFF.

The rearrangement uses TRBV2 and TRBJ2-6, with D unclear. Germline CDR1 SNHLY, CDR2 FYNNEI. The V and J ends lost 8 bases and 0 bases respectively, with 11 bases between them. CDR3 size: 15 residues. CDR3 DNA: TGTGCCAGCTACGACTCCGGCTCTGGGGCCAACGTCCTGACTTTC. This codes for CASYDSGSGANVLTF.

The chain joins TRBV6-2 or TRBV6-3 to TRBJ2-1, with 13 bases matching TRBD2. Per the germline V gene, CDR1 is MNHEY and CDR2 is SVGEGT. The CDR3 length is 16 residues. V shed 6 bases and J 1 base; nucleotides not matched to a gene: 3. This chain's CDR3 is CASSQTSGRSYNEQFF. CDR3 DNA sequence: TGTGCCAGCAGCCAGACTAGCGGGAGGTCCTACAATGAGCAGTTCTTC.

This chain connects TRBV6-6 to TRBJ1-5; TRBD1 agrees at 7 bases. The germline gives CDR1 MNHNY, CDR2 SVGAGI (reference sequence). J was trimmed by 7 bases and V by 6 bases; bases with no gene match: 12. This CDR3 comprises 15 residues. The CDR3, as DNA: TGTGCCAGCAGCCAGGACAGGACCTTTTACCAGCCCCAGCATTTT. Amino acid sequence: CASSQDRTFYQPQHF.

This chain joins TRBV7-8 and TRBJ2-1; 8 nucleotides match TRBD1. Germline assignment: CDR1 SGHVS and CDR2 FQNEAQ. V shed 4 bases, J shed 3 bases, and the junction held 2 bases outside the gene matches. The CDR3 is made up of 14 amino acids. CDR3 amino acids: CASSSGQDYNEQFF. Written as DNA, the CDR3 is TGTGCCAGCAGCTCGGGACAGGACTACAATGAGCAGTTCTTC.

This clone has only one observation. J is TRBJ1-2 and V is TRBV29-1; D is uncertain. Germline V gene sequence: CDR1 SQVTM, CDR2 ANQGSEA. With 4 bases removed from V and 0 bases from J, the gap between germline ends came to 6 bases. CDR3 length equals 12 residues. This CDR3 reads CSVASTNYGYTF. CDR3 bases: TGCAGCGTTGCATCTACTAACTATGGCTACACCTTC.

The CDR3 reads CTSSQGTAEAFF. CDR3 DNA sequence: TGCACCAGCAGCCAAGGGACAGCTGAAGCTTTCTTT. This chain links TRBV1 with TRBJ1-1; the D call in the table, TRBD1, was not verified against the DNA. TRBV1 is assigned pseudogene status. CDR3 size: 12 residues.

This rearrangement joins TRBV5-4 to TRBJ1-3; possibly TRBD1 for D (5 bases). The CDR3 loop spans 13 amino acids. The germline V gene encodes CDR1 SGHNT and CDR2 YYREEE (reference sequence). The V gene lost 1 base and the J gene lost 9 bases, with 11 bases spanning the gap. CDR3 DNA: TGTGCCAGCAGCTTGTCAGGGTCGGTCACCATATATTTT. Translating gives CASSLSGSVTIYF. The full variable domain, its missing parts supplied by reference TRBV5-4 and TRBJ1-3, is ETGVTQSPTHLIKTRGQQVTLRCSSQSGHNTVSWYQQALGQGPQFIFQYYREEENGRGNFPPRFSGLQFPNYSSELNVNALELDDSALYLCASSLSGSVTIYFGEGSWLTVV.